The 9 T cell receptor beta chains listed next were all sequenced from one sample in a study of breast tumors, draining lymph nodes, adjacent tissues. TCRdb re-called the multiplex PCR reads with MiXCR, one entry per CDR3 protein. Of 130,000 or so distinct CDR3 sequences listed, 30% to 35% are singletons. The lymph nodes were axillary draining lymph nodes from breast cancer patients. Sequenced: axillary lymph node tissue. These receptors were collected from a female donor with breast cancer. Some clones in this sample may be carry-over from other donors' samples.

The chain has TRBV5-1 and TRBJ2-3; TRBD1 is a possible D gene (6 bases). Trimming shortened V by 1 base and J by 5 bases, and 11 bases separated the two germline ends. The CDR3 has 14 amino acids. The germline gives CDR1 SGHRS, CDR2 YFSETQ. In nucleotides, the CDR3 is TGCGCCAGCAGCTTGTACGGACAGATAGATACGCAGTATTTT. Translating gives CASSLYGQIDTQYF.

This clonotype was seen ten or more times. The CDR3 loop is CASTTAQGITIYGYTF. The CDR3 DNA reads TGTGCCAGCACCACCGCACAGGGGATCACCATCTATGGCTACACCTTC. V gene TRBV28 combines with J gene TRBJ1-2; 7 nucleotides align to TRBD1. V lost 7 bases to trimming and J lost 4 bases; unmatched junction nucleotides: 15. Per the germline V gene, CDR1 is MDHEN and CDR2 is SYDVKM. This CDR3 spans 16 amino acids.

This clonotype was detected ten times or more. The genes are TRBV6-2 or TRBV6-3 and TRBJ2-3, with 8 nucleotides matching TRBD2. This CDR3 comprises 14 residues. Germline CDR1 is MNHEY and CDR2 is SVGEGT. V trimming: 6 bases; J trimming: 3 bases; junction bases outside the gene matches: 5. This chain's CDR3 is CASRPQRGTDTQYF. DNA for the CDR3: TGTGCCAGCAGGCCCCAGCGGGGGACAGATACGCAGTATTTT.

This clonotype has ten or more counts. J is TRBJ1-5 and V is TRBV2, with 11 bases identical to TRBD1. The CDR3 runs to 14 residues. Germline V CDR1 and CDR2: SNHLY, FYNNEI. V dropped 5 bases and J dropped 6; count of bases not matched to a gene: 3. The CDR3 region has the DNA TGTGCCAGCAGTTTGGACAGGGGGCGTCAGCCCCAGCATTTT. Translated, it gives CASSLDRGRQPQHF. The whole variable domain, remainder taken from reference TRBV2 and TRBJ1-5, is EPEVTQTPSHQVTQMGQEVILRCVPISNHLYFYWYRQILGQKVEFLVSFYNNEISEKSEIFDDQFSVERPDGSNFTLKIRSTKLEDSAMYFCASSLDRGRQPQHFGDGTRLSIL.

This clonotype has a count of ten or more. The DNA of the CDR3 is TGTGCCAGCAGTTATGGGGGAAAACAAGAGACCCAGTACTTC. Amino acids: CASSYGGKQETQYF. The chain employs TRBV6-5 and TRBJ2-5; D could derive from TRBD1 or TRBD2 (5 bases each). The CDR3 sequence is 14 residues long. The V and J ends lost 3 bases and 2 bases respectively, with 10 bases between them. Per germline, CDR1 MNHEY and CDR2 SVGAGI.

The chain uses TRBV5-1 and TRBJ1-1; 7 nucleotides agree with TRBD1. V shed 2 bases, J shed 0 bases, and the junction held 7 bases outside the gene matches. The CDR3 contains 16 residues. CDR1 and CDR2 from the germline V gene are SGHRS and YFSETQ. This CDR3 reads CASSLIPGQLNTEAFF. CDR3 nucleotide sequence: TGCGCCAGCAGCTTAATCCCGGGACAGTTGAACACTGAAGCTTTCTTT.

This clonotype has just a few counts. A much larger clone lies a single base off, so this may be a read error. The chain employs TRBV13 and TRBJ1-2; TRBD1 matches at 8 bases. CDR1 is PRHDT, CDR2 FYEKMQ, per germline (reference sequence). The CDR3 runs to 10 residues. The CDR3 reads CASSLQGALF. For the CDR3, the DNA is TGTGCCAGCAGCTTACAGGGGGCGCTTTTC.

This clonotype was observed at least ten times. The genes are TRBV19 and TRBJ2-1; 11 positions match TRBD1. The CDR3 is made up of 15 amino acids. Looked up from germline, CDR1 is LNHDA and CDR2 is SQIVND (reference sequence). The V segment lost 7 bases and the J segment 9 bases; nucleotides outside the gene matches: 11. The CDR3 reads CASTPRGQGVSEQFF. In DNA, the CDR3 is TGTGCCAGTACTCCGAGGGGACAGGGGGTGAGTGAGCAGTTCTTC.

This clonotype has a count of ten or more. V and J are TRBV12-3 or TRBV12-4 and TRBJ2-7; 7 bases fit TRBD2. Trimming took 4 bases from V and 5 from J; bases not matched to a gene: 5. The CDR3 is 13 amino acids. CDR3 sequence reads: CASSSPRGDEQYF. CDR3 coding DNA: TGTGCCAGCAGTTCGCCCCGGGGGGACGAGCAGTACTTC.